These T cell receptor beta chains were read from a single sample in a study of blood T cell repertoires in COVID-19. TCRdb keeps only in-frame clones here, not all; method: immunoSEQ multiplex PCR. The sample comprises about 270,000 clones, approximately 81% of which are singletons, and roughly 3.1% rests with the top ten. Sequenced: peripheral blood. These receptors all come from a woman younger than 30 with acute or convalescent COVID-19. CDR3s include the opening cysteine and the closing phenylalanine or tryptophan. The D gene is left open where the match is weak. Clone size is shown for a subset of rows, as once, few, many or a class of expanded clone.

abundance,j_gene,v_gene,d_gene,CDR3aa,CDR3nt
once,TRBJ2-4,TRBV5-1,-,CASSAAGQLQNIQYF,TGCGCCAGCAGCGCCGCGGGACAGTTACAAAACATTCAGTACTTC
once,TRBJ1-1,TRBV6-6,TRBD1,CASSDSGGRGDTEAFF,TGTGCCAGCAGCGATTCAGGGGGAAGGGGGGACACTGAAGCTTTCTTT
-,TRBJ1-5,TRBV4-2,TRBD1,CASSQLLHRGVDSNQPQHF,TGTGCCAGCAGCCAACTATTACACAGGGGGGTGGATAGCAATCAGCCCCAGCATTTT
-,TRBJ1-6,TRBV28,-,CASSFGGIGGSPLHF,TGTGCCAGCAGTTTCGGGGGAATCGGTGGGTCACCCCTCCACTTT
-,TRBJ2-4,TRBV18,TRBD1,CASSPLGTGGGSAKNIQYF,TGTGCCAGCTCACCCCTCGGGACAGGGGGCGGATCGGCCAAAAACATTCAGTACTTC
few,TRBJ1-1,TRBV6-5,TRBD1,CASSPGTGDTEAFF,TGTGCCAGCAGTCCCGGGACAGGGGACACTGAAGCTTTCTTT
-,TRBJ1-2,TRBV5-1,TRBD1,CASSPRTGFNYGYTF,TGCGCCAGCAGCCCACGGACAGGTTTTAACTATGGCTACACCTTC
-,TRBJ1-2,TRBV6-2/TRBV6-3,-,CASSGSGDYGYTF,TGTGCCAGCAGTGGGAGCGGGGACTATGGCTACACCTTC
-,TRBJ2-5,TRBV5-1,-,CASSLSPYRNQETQYF,TGCGCCAGCAGCTTGTCGCCTTACAGAAACCAAGAGACCCAGTACTTC
-,TRBJ1-4,TRBV7-2,TRBD1,CASSSRTGENEKLFF,TGTGCCAGCAGCTCCAGGACAGGGGAGAATGAAAAACTGTTTTTT
once,TRBJ2-7,TRBV29-1,TRBD2,CSASAGTSGNEQYF,TGCAGCGCCTCCGCAGGGACTAGCGGTAACGAGCAGTACTTC
-,TRBJ2-1,TRBV30,TRBD2,CAWSVGLAGEQFF,TGTGCCTGGAGTGTAGGGCTAGCGGGAGAGCAGTTCTTC
-,TRBJ1-2,TRBV19,-,CASSIFMFGGALYGYTF,TGTGCCAGTAGTATTTTCATGTTCGGCGGCGCCCTCTATGGCTACACCTTC
-,TRBJ2-3,TRBV6-2/TRBV6-3,TRBD2,CASSYVTSGADTQYF,TGTGCCAGCAGTTACGTGACTAGCGGCGCAGATACGCAGTATTTT
-,TRBJ2-3,TRBV12-3/TRBV12-4,-,CASSLRDTQYF,TGTGCCAGCAGTTTGCGCGATACGCAGTATTTT
few,TRBJ2-2,TRBV2,-,CASSEDYTGELFF,TGTGCCAGCAGTGAAGACTACACCGGGGAGCTGTTTTTT
-,TRBJ2-1,TRBV19,TRBD2,CASSPRGGDYNEQFF,TGTGCCAGTAGTCCCCGGGGAGGGGACTACAATGAGCAGTTCTTC
-,TRBJ1-5,TRBV6-5,-,CASSYSSDQPQHF,TGTGCCAGCAGTTACTCTTCAGATCAGCCCCAGCATTTT
-,TRBJ2-7,TRBV6-6,TRBD1,CASRGPGQVVYEQYF,TGTGCCAGCAGGGGACCGGGACAGGTAGTCTACGAGCAGTACTTC
few,TRBJ1-5,TRBV6-2/TRBV6-3,TRBD1,CASSYPRRQDRSVLSNQPQHF,TGTGCCAGCAGTTACCCCAGGCGCCAGGACAGGAGCGTCCTTTCCAATCAGCCCCAGCATTTT
-,TRBJ2-7,TRBV6-6,TRBD1,CASSYAGQGSYEQYF,TGTGCCAGCAGTTACGCAGGACAGGGGTCCTACGAGCAGTACTTC
-,TRBJ1-1,TRBV5-8,-,CASSFQGLDTEAFF,TGTGCCAGCAGCTTTCAGGGTTTGGACACTGAAGCTTTCTTT
-,TRBJ2-5,TRBV6-5,TRBD1,CASSSSGTGPETQYF,TGTGCCAGCAGTTCGTCCGGGACAGGACCAGAGACCCAGTACTTC
-,TRBJ1-2,TRBV3-1/TRBV3-2,-,CASTPVGGPYGYTF,TGTGCCAGCACGCCTGTGGGGGGACCCTATGGCTACACCTTC
-,TRBJ2-4,TRBV19,TRBD2,CASSTGLAGAKNIQYF,TGTGCCAGTAGTACCGGACTAGCGGGAGCCAAAAACATTCAGTACTTC
-,TRBJ2-1,TRBV7-9,TRBD2,CASSATSGKTYNEQFF,TGTGCCAGCAGCGCCACTAGCGGAAAAACCTACAATGAGCAGTTCTTC
-,TRBJ2-7,TRBV5-6,-,CASSLGRAGASYEQYF,TGTGCCAGCAGCTTGGGCCGGGCGGGGGCTTCCTACGAGCAGTACTTC
-,TRBJ1-6,TRBV27,-,CASTGLLDSPLHF,TGTGCCAGCACAGGGTTGTTAGATTCACCCCTCCACTTT
-,TRBJ2-1,TRBV9,TRBD2,CASSPGTSGSLYNEQFF,TGTGCCAGCAGCCCAGGGACTAGCGGGAGCCTCTACAATGAGCAGTTCTTC
-,TRBJ2-5,TRBV9,TRBD2,CASSVASGGLWETQYF,TGTGCCAGCAGCGTAGCCAGCGGGGGCCTTTGGGAGACCCAGTACTTC
-,TRBJ1-2,TRBV15,-,CATSRDLAGEGYTF,TGTGCCACCAGCAGAGATCTTGCAGGGGAAGGCTACACCTTC
-,TRBJ2-2,TRBV5-5,-,CASSLPHSDTGELFF,TGTGCCAGCAGCTTACCTCACTCGGACACCGGGGAGCTGTTTTTT
-,TRBJ2-1,TRBV2,-,CASRPGGGTPVFSYNEQFF,TGTGCCAGCAGGCCCGGAGGCGGGACTCCTGTTTTCTCCTACAATGAGCAGTTCTTC
-,TRBJ1-2,TRBV9,-,CASSPPGGNYGYTF,TGTGCCAGCAGCCCCCCCGGGGGTAACTATGGCTACACCTTC
-,TRBJ2-5,TRBV15,TRBD2,CATSRGVLAGDDETQYF,TGTGCCACCAGCAGAGGTGTGCTAGCGGGAGACGACGAGACCCAGTACTTC
-,TRBJ2-7,TRBV6-2/TRBV6-3,TRBD2,CASSYGGSRHEQYF,TGTGCCAGCAGTTATGGCGGGAGTAGGCACGAGCAGTACTTC
-,TRBJ2-5,TRBV5-1,TRBD1,CASSTAQGQRQETQYF,TGCGCCAGCAGCACCGCCCAGGGACAGCGCCAAGAGACCCAGTACTTC
few,TRBJ2-7,TRBV2,-,CASSASGSSYEQYF,TGTGCCAGCAGTGCAAGCGGCAGCTCCTACGAGCAGTACTTC
-,TRBJ1-5,TRBV28,-,CASSRGAINQPQHF,TGTGCCAGCAGTCGGGGGGCGATCAATCAGCCCCAGCATTTT
-,TRBJ1-2,TRBV28,-,CASSWGRQGYGYTF,TGTGCCAGCTCCTGGGGGCGTCAGGGCTATGGCTACACCTTC
-,TRBJ2-3,TRBV19,-,CASSISHLAGFSTDTQYF,TGTGCCAGTAGTATATCCCACCTGGCGGGATTTAGCACAGATACGCAGTATTTT
few,TRBJ1-2,TRBV5-6,TRBD1,CASSLAGGSGYTF,TGTGCCAGCAGCTTGGCAGGGGGTAGTGGCTACACCTTC
-,TRBJ2-5,TRBV7-2,-,CASSFQGGTETQYF,TGTGCCAGCAGCTTTCAGGGGGGCACGGAGACCCAGTACTTC
-,TRBJ2-1,TRBV19,-,CASSIGYNEQFF,TGTGCCAGTAGTATCGGCTACAATGAGCAGTTCTTC
few,TRBJ1-3,TRBV9,-,CASSVGQISSGNTIYF,TGTGCCAGCAGCGTAGGACAGATAAGCTCTGGAAACACCATATATTTT
-,TRBJ1-2,TRBV6-5,-,CASSYHQGSLYGYTF,TGTGCCAGCAGTTACCACCAGGGCTCTCTATATGGCTACACCTTC
-,TRBJ1-5,TRBV2,-,CASSEFGGGANQPQHF,TGTGCCAGCAGTGAATTTGGGGGGGGAGCCAATCAGCCCCAGCATTTT
-,TRBJ2-3,TRBV24-1,TRBD2,CATSPRGSGTDTDTQYF,TGTGCCACCAGTCCCCGCGGTAGCGGGACCGACACAGATACGCAGTATTTT
-,TRBJ2-1,TRBV27,TRBD2,CASRLAGLLPYNEQFF,TGTGCCAGCAGACTAGCGGGGCTATTGCCCTACAATGAGCAGTTCTTC
-,TRBJ2-2,TRBV28,TRBD1,CASSSGQRTGELFF,TGTGCCAGCAGTTCGGGACAGAGGACCGGGGAGCTGTTTTTT
-,TRBJ1-2,TRBV19,-,CASSIGTYSNYGYTF,TGTGCCAGTAGTATTGGGACATACTCTAACTATGGCTACACCTTC
-,TRBJ2-3,TRBV28,-,CASSLPGQRTDTQYF,TGTGCCAGCAGTCTCCCAGGACAGCGCACAGATACGCAGTATTTT
-,TRBJ1-3,TRBV11-2,-,CASSREGNTIYF,TGTGCCAGCAGCCGGGAGGGAAACACCATATATTTT
-,TRBJ2-7,TRBV6-5,-,CASSPLGTDYYEQYF,TGTGCCAGCAGCCCCCTTGGGACTGACTACTACGAGCAGTACTTC